The 11 T cell receptor beta chains presented below share a single source sample, sequenced in a study of T-cell memory formation after mild COVID-19. TCRdb called the 5' RACE reads again in MiXCR, with one record for every CDR3 protein. The table records a few hundred thousand distinct CDR3 sequences, around 27% of them present only once. Specimen: PBMCs or a T cell subset sorted from them (not recorded which). The receptor source for this set is an adult woman who had mild COVID-19 (a few samples of this study predate the infection). Cell type and time point are not known.

The rearrangement links TRBV12-3 or TRBV12-4 to TRBJ2-1, with D perhaps matching TRBD2 (5 bases). The CDR3 has 14 residues. Trimming took 6 bases from V and 3 from J, leaving 12 bases between them. For the CDR3, the DNA is TGTGCCAGCAGATCGGACTCGCTCTACAATGAGCAGTTCTTC. It translates to CASRSDSLYNEQFF.

J is TRBJ2-7 and V is TRBV18; 7 nucleotides match TRBD1. Germline lookup yields CDR1 KGHSH and CDR2 LQKENI. This CDR3 spans 19 amino acids. J was trimmed by 3 bases and V by 2 bases; bases with no gene match: 19. The CDR3 reads CASSPWTSGTATVLYEQYF. The CDR3 bases are TGTGCCAGCTCACCATGGACTTCCGGGACAGCAACCGTCCTCTACGAGCAGTACTTC.

The chain couples TRBV20-1 to TRBJ1-1, with 7 bases identical to TRBD1. The CDR3 consists of 13 residues. Germline V gene lookup returns CDR1 DFQATT and CDR2 SNEGSKA (reference sequence). J lost 4 bases, V lost 1 base, and 3 bases had no gene match. The CDR3 region is CSARAGTATEAFF. The CDR3 DNA reads TGCAGTGCTAGAGCTGGGACAGCCACTGAAGCTTTCTTT.

The V call is TRBV9, the J call TRBJ2-2; 7 nucleotides line up with TRBD1. Germline CDR1 SGDLS, CDR2 YYNGEE. This CDR3 is 15 amino acids long. The V segment lost 0 bases and the J segment 5 bases; nucleotides outside the gene matches: 4. CDR3 sequence reads: CASSVVGGPTGELFF. The CDR3 region has the DNA TGTGCCAGCAGCGTAGTAGGGGGCCCAACCGGGGAGCTGTTTTTT.

The V and J genes are TRBV12-3 or TRBV12-4 and TRBJ1-2, with a weak D call TRBD1 (5 bases). The CDR3 totals 14 residues. Between the trimmed V and J ends, which lost 3 bases and 3 bases, there was a span of 11 bases. CDR3 in DNA: TGTGCCAGCAGTTTGACGCAGGGCTACTATGGCTACACCTTC. Its translation is CASSLTQGYYGYTF.

This chain uses TRBV10-3 with TRBJ1-1, with TRBD1 matching 7 bases. Germline V CDR1 and CDR2: ENHRY, SYGVKD. CDR3 size: 13 residues. The V gene end was trimmed by 4 bases and the J gene end by 4 bases; junction bases not matched to a gene: 3. CDR3 nucleotides: TGTGCCATCAGTGTCAGGGGGGGCACTGAAGCTTTCTTT. Translating gives CAISVRGGTEAFF.

The chain recombines TRBV4-3 with TRBJ2-7; TRBD1 matches at 7 bases. Trimming removed 3 bases from V and 5 bases from J; junction bases left unmatched: 10. The CDR3 runs to 15 residues. Germline V gene data show CDR1 as LGHNA and CDR2 as YSLEER. Here the CDR3 reads CASSHVTGAQDEQYF. DNA of the CDR3: TGCGCCAGCAGCCACGTCACAGGGGCCCAGGACGAGCAGTACTTC.

The V call is TRBV6-6, the J call TRBJ2-5; D is tentatively TRBD1 or TRBD2 (5 bases each). The CDR3 loop spans 14 amino acids. From germline, CDR1 is MNHNY and CDR2 SVGAGI (reference sequence). The V and J ends lost 6 bases and 7 bases respectively, with 18 bases between them. The CDR3 bases are TGTGCCAGCAGCGCACCGGGGCGAAAGGGGACCCAGTACTTC. Residues: CASSAPGRKGTQYF.

The chain links TRBV20-1 to TRBJ2-7; tentatively, D is TRBD2 (7 bases). Germline V gene data show CDR1 as DFQATT and CDR2 as SNEGSKA (reference sequence). With 6 bases removed from V and 4 bases from J, the gap between germline ends came to 19 bases. CDR3 length equals 14 residues. CDR3 sequence: CSARRGGGPYEQYF. The CDR3 DNA reads as TGCAGTGCCCGTCGGGGAGGGGGGCCTTACGAGCAGTACTTC.

This chain connects TRBV14 to TRBJ2-7; D possibly corresponds to TRBD2 (6 bases). CDR3 length equals 13 residues. Trimming stripped 1 base from V and 12 bases from J, with 16 bases between. Per the germline V gene, CDR1 is SGHDN and CDR2 is FVKESK. CDR3 sequence reads: CASSQGDRERRYF. The CDR3 DNA follows: TGTGCCAGCAGCCAAGGGGACCGGGAGAGGAGGTACTTC. The whole variable domain, filled in from reference TRBV14 and TRBJ2-7, reads EAGVTQFPSHSVIEKGQTVTLRCDPISGHDNLYWYRRVMGKEIKFLLHFVKESKQDESGMPNNRFLAERTGGTYSTLKVQPAELEDSGVYFCASSQGDRERRYFGPGTRLTVT.

The chain links TRBV6-5 to TRBJ2-3, with no clear D. V dropped 8 bases and J dropped 0 bases, with 18 bases sitting between them. The CDR3 contains 16 residues. The V gene's germline CDR1 is MNHEY and CDR2 SVGAGI. The CDR3 sequence is CASRVTILSSTDTQYF. The CDR3 coding sequence is TGTGCCAGCCGAGTTACAATTCTCAGTAGCACAGATACGCAGTATTTT.